The 17 T cell receptor beta chains given below trace back to one sample, sequenced in a study of CD8+CD57+ T cells in acquired aplastic anemia. It was genomic DNA that served as the template for profiling TCR beta VDJ and CDR3. MiXCR was run by TCRdb on the reads, yielding one entry per CDR3 protein. The table shows around 430,000 distinct CDR3 sequences, with around 30% occurring only once. All patients picked for sequencing had shown, by flow cytometry, an expansion of CD8+CD57+ cells. Sequencing was carried out using sorted CD4+, CD8+, or CD8+CD57+ T cells (not recorded which) from PBMCs. Source of these receptors: a human donor with aplastic anemia.

A word on this clonotype: The junction shows a germline mismatch at one end, possibly a read error. The chain has TRBV6-5 and TRBJ1-5; D is unclear. The germline CDR1 and CDR2 sequences are MNHEY and SVGAGI. The CDR3 runs to 16 residues. The CDR3, as DNA: TGTGCCAGCAGTCACTCGATAACGTCTGGTCGTCAGCCCCAGCATTTT. It codes for CASSHSITSGRQPQHF.

The CDR3 nucleotides are TGTGCCAGTAGTACACCCCAGGGAAAGAGCACAGATACGCAGTATTTT. As protein: CASSTPQGKSTDTQYF. This chain uses TRBV19 with TRBJ2-3; tentative D call: TRBD1 (5 bases). Trimming removed 4 bases at V and 0 bases at J, with 14 bases between. This CDR3 spans 16 amino acids. CDR1 and CDR2 from the germline V gene are LNHDA and SQIVND (reference sequence).

This clonotype was found many times. The rearrangement uses TRBV7-8 and TRBJ1-5; 8 positions agree with TRBD1. The V segment lost 3 bases and the J segment 7 bases; nucleotides outside the gene matches: 2. Germline CDR1 reads SGHVS; CDR2 reads FQNEAQ. This CDR3 comprises 13 residues. This chain's CDR3 is CASSFQGAQPQHF. DNA of the CDR3: TGTGCCAGCAGCTTTCAGGGGGCACAGCCCCAGCATTTT.

This clonotype was counted only a few times. This chain's CDR3 is CSARGPGGVRNTEAFF. DNA for the CDR3: TGCAGTGCCAGGGGACCGGGAGGTGTGAGGAACACTGAAGCTTTCTTT. The J gene is TRBJ1-1, the V gene TRBV20-1, with TRBD1 as a possible D gene (6 bases). Germline loops: CDR1 DFQATT, CDR2 SNEGSKA (reference sequence). This CDR3 comprises 16 residues. V was pared by 6 bases and J by 1 base, with 21 bases between.

This clonotype showed up many times. The chain recombines TRBV7-3 with TRBJ2-7; 14 bases map to TRBD2. Germline assignment: CDR1 SGHTA and CDR2 FQGTGA. The CDR3 length is 14 residues. The ends lost 5 bases at V and 5 bases at J; junction bases unmatched: 2. The CDR3 loop reads CASSRTSGGNEQYF. In DNA form, the CDR3 reads TGTGCCAGCAGCCGGACTAGCGGGGGGAACGAGCAGTACTTC.

The chain joins TRBV20-1 to TRBJ2-1; weak D call: TRBD1 (5 bases). V lost 2 bases to trimming and J lost 6 bases, with 20 bases between them. The CDR3 is 16 residues long. Germline loops: CDR1 DFQATT, CDR2 SNEGSKA (reference sequence). The CDR3 spells CSARPMEGAYSNEQFF. CDR3 nucleotide sequence: TGCAGTGCTAGACCTATGGAAGGGGCCTATTCCAATGAGCAGTTCTTC.

This clonotype occurred many times. The V call is TRBV9, the J call TRBJ1-5, with D uncertain. Per germline, CDR1 SGDLS and CDR2 YYNGEE. Trimming took 6 bases from V and 0 from J, leaving 13 bases between them. This CDR3 has 15 residues. CDR3 nucleotides: TGTGCCAGCACCCCCGGCTGGAGTAGCAATCAGCCCCAGCATTTT. This codes for CASTPGWSSNQPQHF.

This clonotype was detected a few times. This sequence joins TRBV7-2 and TRBJ1-1; D not certain. Germline assignment: CDR1 SGHTA and CDR2 FQGNSA. V lost 2 bases and J 3 bases, leaving 13 bases between the germline ends. The CDR3 has 15 residues. CDR3 nucleotides: TGTGCCAGCAGCTTATTACACGGAGGGCACACTGAAGCTTTCTTT. Translated: CASSLLHGGHTEAFF.

This clonotype was seen at least ten times. V is TRBV7-2 and J is TRBJ1-1; TRBD1 might be the D (5 bases). Trimming took 5 bases from V and 3 from J, leaving 7 bases between them. This CDR3 spans 12 amino acids. CDR1 and CDR2 from the germline V gene are SGHTA and FQGNSA. CDR3 nucleotides: TGTGCCAGCAGCAAGGGACACACTGAAGCTTTCTTT. Its translation is CASSKGHTEAFF.

As to this clonotype: A much larger clone differs by one base, so this may be a read error. The chain has TRBV20-1 and TRBJ1-5, with 7 bases identical to TRBD1. The germline V gene encodes CDR1 DFQATT and CDR2 SNEGSKA (reference sequence). Germline trimming cut 6 bases from V and 3 bases from J; bases unmatched to any gene: 11. The CDR3 consists of 15 residues. CDR3 amino acids: CSALRQGLTNQPQHF. The CDR3 DNA reads TGCAGTGCCCTGAGACAGGGATTGACCAATCAGCCCCAGCATTTT.

This clonotype was observed a few times. The genes are TRBV7-9 and TRBJ2-1; possibly TRBD1 for D (6 bases). Germline-derived CDR1 and CDR2 are SEHNR and FQNEAQ (reference sequence). Trimming took 2 bases from V and 7 from J, leaving 15 bases between them. The CDR3 spans 15 residues. Here the CDR3 DNA reads TGTGCCAGCAGCTTAAGGACAGCCTCTACGAATGAGCAGTTCTTC. This encodes CASSLRTASTNEQFF.

The V gene is TRBV7-9, the J gene TRBJ1-2; possibly TRBD1 for D (5 bases). V was pared by 6 bases and J by 4 bases, with 15 bases between. Germline CDR1 is SEHNR and CDR2 is FQNEAQ (reference sequence). CDR3 length equals 14 residues. The CDR3 region is CASSMGGQGYGYTF. The CDR3, as DNA: TGTGCCAGCAGTATGGGAGGACAAGGCTATGGCTACACCTTC.

This clonotype was counted only a few times. J is TRBJ2-3 and V is TRBV25-1; tentatively, D is TRBD1 or TRBD2 (6 bases each). The CDR3 is 17 residues long. The germline V gene encodes CDR1 MGHDK and CDR2 SYGVNS. V was shortened by 6 bases and J by 2 bases, with 21 bases between the two germline ends. The CDR3: CASSAHVGGPSTDTQYF. DNA for the CDR3: TGTGCCAGCAGCGCCCACGTGGGGGGCCCCTCCACAGATACGCAGTATTTT.

This clonotype was counted only a few times. Just one base apart from a much larger clone, this may be a read error. The conserved phenylalanine or tryptophan normally closing the CDR3 is absent here, so this likely arose from a read error. The gene calls are TRBV19 and TRBJ1-5; perhaps TRBD1 as D (5 bases). There are 14 residues in the CDR3. CDR1 LNHDA and CDR2 SQIVND come from the germline V gene (reference sequence). Trimming took off 3 bases at V and 7 bases at J, with 13 bases between the two ends. The CDR3, as DNA: TGTGCCAGTAGTATTCTTGGGGGGAGGCAGCCCCAGCATTCT. Protein sequence: CASSILGGRQPQHS.

This sequence joins TRBV11-3 and TRBJ2-1, with D possibly matching TRBD2 (6 bases). The CDR3 covers 15 residues. Trimming cost V 3 bases and J 6 bases, with 15 bases left between them. Germline values: CDR1 SGHNT, CDR2 YENEEA. In DNA, the CDR3 is TGTGCCAGCAGCTTGACTAGTTATGCTACCAATGAGCAGTTCTTC. Its protein product is CASSLTSYATNEQFF. The full variable domain, completed using reference TRBV11-3 and TRBJ2-1, is EAGVVQSPRYKIIEKKQPVAFWCNPISGHNTLYWYLQNLGQGPELLIRYENEEAVDDSQLPKDRFSAERLKGVDSTLKIQPAELGDSAVYLCASSLTSYATNEQFFGPGTRLTVL.

The chain is built from TRBV19 and TRBJ1-1; tentatively, D is TRBD1 (6 bases). The ends were cut back, 9 bases at V and 7 bases at J, with 21 bases in the middle. CDR3 length: 14 amino acids. CDR1 and CDR2 (germline): LNHDA, SQIVND (reference sequence). The CDR3 spells CASSQRGGAVEAFF. For the CDR3, the DNA is TGTGCCAGCAGCCAGCGGGGGGGGGCGGTTGAAGCTTTCTTT. Full variable domain (remainder filled in from reference TRBV19 and TRBJ1-1): DGGITQSPKYLFRKEGQNVTLSCEQNLNHDAMYWYRQDPGQGLRLIYYSQIVNDFQKGDIAEGYSVSREKKESFPLTVTSAQKNPTAFYLCASSQRGGAVEAFFGQGTRLTVV.

This clonotype occurred once. The chain employs TRBV9 and TRBJ2-2; D perhaps matches TRBD2 (5 bases). The CDR3 loop spans 13 amino acids. Trimming pared 5 bases from V and 6 bases from J, leaving 11 bases between. Germline V gives CDR1 SGDLS, CDR2 YYNGEE. CDR3: CASRGGEPGELFF. The CDR3, as DNA: TGTGCCAGCAGGGGTGGGGAGCCCGGGGAGCTGTTTTTT.